This T cell receptor (beta chain) was sequenced for a study of T cells in Graves' hyperthyroidism and ophthalmopathy. Overall study: At initial diagnosis, before any treatment had begun, peripheral blood was obtained.

CDR1 SGHDN and CDR2 FVKESK come from the germline V gene. The CDR3 is 17 amino acids. Germline trimming cut 4 bases from V and 7 bases from J; bases unmatched to any gene: 12. Graves' hyperthyroidism was deemed stable given no ophthalmopathy progression within 18 months. The study, taken as a whole, reports: The model's output predicted ophthalmopathy at a median of roughly seven months prior to onset.

This clonotype was detected a few times. As yet, its antigen is unknown. Regions amplified from RNA transcripts were the TCR beta CDR3 regions. First-round RT-PCR of the TCR CDR3 relied on the HTBI primer set. TCRdb ran MiXCR on the multiplex PCR reads and lists one entry per CDR3 protein. Of about 290,000 distinct CDR3 sequences in the sample, roughly 15% are singletons; the top ten hold 7.9%. This TCR came from a middle-aged woman with Graves' hyperthyroidism. The chain combines TRBV14 with TRBJ1-5; 11 bases line up with TRBD1. The sample consisted of blood. Here the CDR3 reads CASSRGDRDRGRQPQHF. CDR3 coding DNA: TGTGCCAGCAGCCGAGGCGATAGGGACAGGGGGAGACAGCCCCAGCATTTT.